This T cell receptor (beta chain) was documented in a study of blood T cell repertoires in COVID-19 (dated by TCRdb to the early 2020s). Study-wide context: Samples from collaborators originated in the United States, Italy and Spain and spanned both the acute and convalescent phases of COVID-19. The prospective study material was composed of cDNA or gDNA derived from T cells, B-cell-depleted T cells, or PBMCs. Deeply sampled blood TCRbeta repertoires from subjects exposed to, actively infected with, or recovered from COVID-19 were included in the dataset. The repertoires were made available in a free public database intended to serve as a resource for research on the immune response to SARS-CoV-2. Samples were obtained from the ongoing ImmuneRACE study (first 160 participants) and from 950 to 1,500 subjects provided by 6 global collaborators. A de-identified subject ID, COVID-19 status, age in years and sex were almost always included in the sample metadata. Where HLA class I and class II types were available, the types were taken from metadata supplied by the sample provider, not from assay-based typing. What the study reported, not specific to this receptor: The amount of clinical and demographic metadata varied by source and participant and was provided uncurated.

TCRbeta CDR3 regions were amplified from genomic DNA using the immunoSEQ Assay, a bias-controlled multiplex PCR. Regarding the original processing steps: Nucleated cell counts per sample were estimated from amplification of reference gene primers within the assay. To quantify the absolute abundance of each unique TCRbeta CDR3 rearrangement, sequence reads were collapsed and filtered. For each sample, productive Simpson clonality was calculated as the square root of Simpson's diversity index across productive rearrangements. The source is immuneACCESS, and TCRdb retained only in-frame sequences with V and J called. Part of the clones is not carried over; for the studies checked, unresolved V genes explain less than half of this, and the remainder is unexplained. That table gives V, J and clone size, and the DNA gave D and trimming. This sample holds 200,000 to 300,000 clones; roughly 79% were observed only once. The ten top clones hold 1.5% to 2% of the sample.

There are 13 amino acids in the CDR3, from cysteine to phenylalanine inclusive. Of the read, only the CDR3 DNA is kept; its 39 bases are in frame from base 1. V was cut back by 1 base and J by 8 bases, leaving a gap of 9 bases between them. The germline V gene (reference sequence) sets CDR1 to SGHNT and CDR2 to YYREEE. Each collaborating institution followed its own protocols to collect whole blood in K2EDTA tubes. For TCRbeta analysis, collaborators shipped samples in one of three forms: frozen whole blood, isolated PBMCs, or DNA extracted from either of those sample types. This clone was seen a handful of times. No cognate antigen has been identified for it. No much larger clonotype is one base removed from it; base qualities were not supplied.

The specimen was peripheral blood. The TCR comes from an elderly woman with acute or convalescent COVID-19. The V and J genes are TRBV5-4 and TRBJ1-4, with the D gene uncertain. The CDR3 has the sequence CASSLFLGEKLFF. The DNA reads TGTGCCAGCAGCTTGTTTCTAGGAGAAAAACTGTTTTTT.